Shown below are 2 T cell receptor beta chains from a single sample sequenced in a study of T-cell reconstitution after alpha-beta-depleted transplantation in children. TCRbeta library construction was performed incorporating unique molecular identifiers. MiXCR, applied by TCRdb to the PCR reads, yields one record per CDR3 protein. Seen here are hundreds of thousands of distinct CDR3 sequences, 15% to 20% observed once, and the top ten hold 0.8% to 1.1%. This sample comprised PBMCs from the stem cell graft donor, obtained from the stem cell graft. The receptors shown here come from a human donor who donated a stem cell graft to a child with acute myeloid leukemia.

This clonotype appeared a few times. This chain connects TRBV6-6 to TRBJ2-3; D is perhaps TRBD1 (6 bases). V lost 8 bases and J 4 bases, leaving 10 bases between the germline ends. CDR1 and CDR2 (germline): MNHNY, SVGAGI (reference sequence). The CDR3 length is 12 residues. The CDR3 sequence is CASAQGSDTQYF. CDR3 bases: TGTGCCAGCGCCCAGGGGTCAGATACGCAGTATTTT.

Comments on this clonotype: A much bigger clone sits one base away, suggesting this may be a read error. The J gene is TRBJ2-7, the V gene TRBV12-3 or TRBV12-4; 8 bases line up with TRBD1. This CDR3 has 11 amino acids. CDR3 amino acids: CASSLSGQANF. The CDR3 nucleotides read TGTGCCAGCAGTTTATCGGGACAGGCCAACTTC.